This T cell receptor beta chain was obtained from a study of T-cell memory formation after mild COVID-19. At the level of the study: TCR clusters mostly belonged to single donors.

From the 5' RACE reads, TCRdb called clonotypes with MiXCR, one entry per CDR3 protein. The table includes 450,000 or so distinct CDR3 sequences, more than 20% detected once. Points from the study as a whole: Memory from before infection featured some responding clones, which suggests cross-reactive memory joined. Contracting clones localized mainly to CM and EM when CD4+ and mainly to EMRA when CD8+. The SARS-CoV-2 specificity of second-wave clones reaching peak at day 37 remained unverified.

The CDR3 has 13 amino acids. Trimming cost V 6 bases and J 3 bases, with 11 bases left between them. Germline-derived CDR1 and CDR2 are LGHNA and YNFKEQ. Worth noting for this clonotype: Its antigen is as yet unknown. A read error may be the cause here, since a much bigger clone is one base away.

This receptor was obtained from an adult woman who had mild COVID-19 (a few samples of this study predate the infection). Cell type and time point are not known. Sample: PBMCs or a T cell subset sorted from them (not recorded which). J is TRBJ2-5 and V is TRBV4-2; D call uncertain. The CDR3 spells CASRRDVKETQYF. The CDR3, as DNA: TGTGCCAGCAGAAGGGATGTCAAAGAGACCCAGTACTTC.